The clone carrying this TCR beta chain was seen repeatedly, ten times or more. The antigen is undetermined. This record belongs to a study of Graves' ophthalmopathy and Graves' hyperthyroidism. General study findings and limits: Ophthalmopathy progression predictions by the model showed roughly 77% specificity and 60% to 71% sensitivity. Most thyroid-expanded clonotypes exceeding 0.001 frequency were also found in blood.

From RNA, the CDR3 regions of TCR beta chains were amplified and sequenced. Following a first-round RT-PCR that used HTBI primers, a second-round multiplex PCR was carried out. TCRdb re-called the multiplex PCR reads through MiXCR, storing one row per CDR3 protein. The table has 500,000 to 800,000 distinct CDR3 sequences, about two fifths seen once. The CDR3 has 15 amino acids. CDR1 SGHVS and CDR2 FNYEAQ come from the germline V gene. The V gene end was trimmed by 0 bases and the J gene end by 5 bases; junction bases not matched to a gene: 7. A duration under 3 months, NOSPECS ≥4, CAS ≥3 and moderate-to-severe activity characterized the donors with ophthalmopathy. PBMCs originated in approximately 9.2 ml of fresh peripheral blood.

Specimen: peripheral blood. The rearrangement joins TRBV7-6 to TRBJ2-7, with TRBD2 matching 7 bases. The clonotype comes from an adult man with Graves' ophthalmopathy. CDR3 sequence: CASSLAAQREDEQYF. The DNA of the CDR3 is TGTGCCAGCAGCTTAGCAGCCCAGCGGGAAGACGAGCAGTACTTC.